The rows below give T cell receptor beta chains drawn from one sample of a study of early T cells in non-severe SARS-CoV-2 infection. MiXCR was run by TCRdb on the 5' RACE reads, yielding one entry per CDR3 protein. The table lists just under 90,000 distinct CDR3 sequences, around 14% of them singletons. The sample was whole blood. The source is an adult who was a healthcare worker with PCR-confirmed SARS-CoV-2 infection or an uninfected control (not recorded which). The CDR3 runs from the conserved cysteine through the conserved F or W. Fields, in order: CDR3 protein, CDR3 DNA, CDR3 length, V gene, clone size, D gene, J gene. D genes are given only for firm matches. Clone size is shown for a subset of rows, as once, few, many or a class of expanded clone.

CDR3aa: CATHRDSPNNEQFF
CDR3nt: TGTGCCACCCACCGGGATTCCCCGAACAATGAGCAGTTCTTC
len: 14
v_gene: TRBV6-5
abundance: few
d_gene: .
j_gene: TRBJ2-1

CDR3aa: CASSFGTGVQPQHF
CDR3nt: TGTGCCAGCAGTTTTGGGACAGGGGTTCAGCCCCAGCATTTT
len: 14
v_gene: TRBV12-3/TRBV12-4
abundance: .
d_gene: TRBD1
j_gene: TRBJ1-5

CDR3aa: CASSQLAGGRDTQYF
CDR3nt: TGTGCCAGCAGCCAACTAGCGGGAGGTCGTGATACGCAGTATTTT
len: 15
v_gene: TRBV7-6
abundance: .
d_gene: TRBD2
j_gene: TRBJ2-3

CDR3aa: CASSAQGLTETQYF
CDR3nt: TGTGCCAGCAGTGCACAGGGGTTAACGGAGACCCAGTACTTC
len: 14
v_gene: TRBV25-1
abundance: .
d_gene: TRBD1
j_gene: TRBJ2-5

CDR3aa: CSARLGVYEQYF
CDR3nt: TGCAGTGCTAGGTTGGGCGTCTACGAGCAGTACTTC
len: 12
v_gene: TRBV20-1
abundance: many
d_gene: .
j_gene: TRBJ2-7

CDR3aa: CASSATGVRDQPQHF
CDR3nt: TGTGCCAGTAGTGCGACAGGGGTACGGGATCAGCCCCAGCATTTT
len: 15
v_gene: TRBV19
abundance: .
d_gene: TRBD1
j_gene: TRBJ1-5

CDR3aa: CASSQDFTSGRETQYF
CDR3nt: TGTGCCAGCAGCCAAGATTTTACCAGCGGGAGAGAGACCCAGTACTTC
len: 16
v_gene: TRBV4-2
abundance: few
d_gene: TRBD2
j_gene: TRBJ2-5

CDR3aa: CASSLSGTSSETQYF
CDR3nt: TGTGCCAGCAGCCTCTCCGGGACTAGCAGTGAGACCCAGTACTTC
len: 15
v_gene: TRBV7-8
abundance: few
d_gene: TRBD2
j_gene: TRBJ2-5

CDR3aa: CATGRSSGGSNTGELFF
CDR3nt: TGTGCCACCGGTAGATCGTCGGGAGGCTCGAACACCGGGGAGCTGTTTTTT
len: 17
v_gene: TRBV10-3
abundance: .
d_gene: TRBD2
j_gene: TRBJ2-2

CDR3aa: CASSQDLLAGANEQFF
CDR3nt: TGTGCCAGCAGCCAAGATTTGCTAGCGGGAGCCAATGAGCAGTTCTTC
len: 16
v_gene: TRBV3-1
abundance: many
d_gene: TRBD2
j_gene: TRBJ2-1

CDR3aa: CASSLSAASYNEQFF
CDR3nt: TGCGCCAGCAGCTTGTCGGCCGCCTCCTACAATGAGCAGTTCTTC
len: 15
v_gene: TRBV5-1
abundance: many
d_gene: .
j_gene: TRBJ2-1

CDR3aa: CASSLGVGTADAEQYF
CDR3nt: TGCGCCAGCAGCTTGGGGGTCGGGACAGCTGACGCCGAGCAGTACTTC
len: 16
v_gene: TRBV5-1
abundance: .
d_gene: TRBD1
j_gene: TRBJ2-7

CDR3aa: CASSVYAGQNTEAFF
CDR3nt: TGTGCCAGCAGCGTGTACGCAGGGCAGAACACTGAAGCTTTCTTT
len: 15
v_gene: TRBV9
abundance: .
d_gene: .
j_gene: TRBJ1-1